A single TCR beta chain is shown here with its context. Its antigen is not identified. The CDR3 extends over 16 amino acids. The germline gives CDR1 SGHRS, CDR2 YFSETQ. The J segment lost 9 bases and the V segment lost 0 bases, leaving 12 bases of the junction unmatched. They built TCR cDNA with 5'RACE template switching, a step that put in a universal primer site and UMIs. One entry per CDR3 protein, called by TCRdb with MiXCR from the 5' RACE reads. This table holds approximately 300,000 distinct CDR3 sequences, 6.5% to 8.5% found once. These data are taken from a study of T cells after yellow fever vaccination. Study-wide points: Boosting was followed by the reappearance of most primary-vaccination clones (just under 97% CD4, under 90% CD8). A minor fraction of clonotypes spanned both CD4 and CD8 compartments.

The chain employs TRBV5-1 and TRBJ2-5, with 9 bases fitting TRBD2. The specimen was PBMCs, collected about 49 days after the first yellow fever vaccination. The clonotype originates from a man between 18 and 29 years old who received the YFV17D yellow fever vaccine. The CDR3 is CASSLAGLASQSAQYF. The CDR3 DNA reads TGCGCCAGCAGCTTGGCCGGACTAGCGTCGCAATCCGCCCAGTACTTC.